These 16 T cell receptor beta chains share one sample of origin, sequenced in a study of T cells in Graves' hyperthyroidism and ophthalmopathy. What was amplified from RNA transcripts were TCR beta CDR3 regions. HTBI primers were employed in a first-round RT-PCR of the TCR CDR3. TCRdb recomputed calls from the multiplex PCR reads with MiXCR, one row per CDR3 protein. Among around 290,000 distinct CDR3 sequences listed, roughly 13% were seen once. Sequenced sample: blood. The source of these receptors is a woman in her thirties or forties with Graves' hyperthyroidism.

This clonotype was picked up many times. This chain connects TRBV27 to TRBJ2-3, with 12 bases lining up with TRBD2. The CDR3 has 17 amino acids. V lost 5 bases, J lost 6 bases, and 12 bases stayed unmatched. Germline values: CDR1 MNHEY, CDR2 SMNVEV (reference sequence). Written as DNA, the CDR3 is TGTGCCAGCAGTCCAAGGGCTAGCGGGAGGGTGGGGGATACGCAGTATTTT. Encoded protein: CASSPRASGRVGDTQYF.

This clonotype was counted only a few times. This sequence joins TRBV7-8 and TRBJ2-1, with 8 bases that match TRBD2. V lost 4 bases to trimming and J lost 3 bases; unmatched junction nucleotides: 5. Germline V gives CDR1 SGHVS, CDR2 FQNEAQ. The CDR3 is made up of 15 amino acids. CDR3 sequence: CASSYTSGYYNEQFF. The CDR3 DNA is TGTGCCAGCAGCTACACTAGCGGCTACTACAATGAGCAGTTCTTC.

V is TRBV6-1 and J is TRBJ2-1; possibly TRBD2 for D (6 bases). Germline CDR1 reads MNHNS; CDR2 reads SASEGT. CDR3 length: 14 residues. The V end lost 10 bases, the J end lost 0 bases, and 13 bases lay between the germline ends. The CDR3 spells CAILEDYSYNEQFF. DNA for the CDR3: TGTGCCATCCTTGAGGACTACTCCTACAATGAGCAGTTCTTC.

There are many counts of this clonotype. This chain connects TRBV5-1 to TRBJ2-2, with D hard to call. Trimming shortened V by 4 bases and J by 0 bases, and 13 bases separated the two germline ends. The CDR3 length is 16 residues. Germline V gives CDR1 SGHRS, CDR2 YFSETQ. In DNA form, the CDR3 reads TGCGCCAGCAGCCGCCTTTTGGACGCGAACACCGGGGAGCTGTTTTTT. It is translated as CASSRLLDANTGELFF. Full variable domain (rest looked up from reference TRBV5-1 and TRBJ2-2): KAGVTQTPRYLIKTRGQQVTLSCSPISGHRSVSWYQQTPGQGLQFLFEYFSETQRNKGNFPGRFSGRQFSNSRSEMNVSTLELGDSALYLCASSRLLDANTGELFFGEGSRLTVL.

This clonotype was counted many times. V and J are TRBV5-5 and TRBJ1-1, with 9 bases that match TRBD1. The V and J ends lost 5 bases and 1 base, in that order; junction bases with no gene match: 3. There are 14 residues in the CDR3. Germline CDR1 reads SGHKS; CDR2 reads YYEKEE (reference sequence). The CDR3 is CASRLQGANTEAFF. Here the CDR3 DNA reads TGTGCCAGCAGGTTACAGGGGGCGAACACTGAAGCTTTCTTT. The whole variable domain, remainder taken from reference TRBV5-5 and TRBJ1-1, is DAGVTQSPTHLIKTRGQQVTLRCSPISGHKSVSWYQQVLGQGPQFIFQYYEKEERGRGNFPDRFSARQFPNYSSELNVNALLLGDSALYLCASRLQGANTEAFFGQGTRLTVV.

In its sample, this clonotype was seen many times. The chain links TRBV7-9 to TRBJ2-1, with 9 nucleotides matching TRBD2. Germline V gene lookup returns CDR1 SEHNR and CDR2 FQNEAQ (reference sequence). This CDR3 comprises 16 residues. The J segment lost 4 bases and the V segment lost 4 bases, leaving 8 bases of the junction unmatched. The CDR3 DNA reads TGTGCCAGCAGCTCCGTCAGGACTAGCGTGTACAATGAGCAGTTCTTC. Its translation is CASSSVRTSVYNEQFF.

This clonotype was picked up many times. The chain combines TRBV7-9 with TRBJ1-6, with unresolved D. The CDR3 is 15 amino acids. The V end lost 5 bases, the J end lost 9 bases, and 17 bases lay between the germline ends. The V gene's germline CDR1 is SEHNR and CDR2 FQNEAQ (reference sequence). CDR3 loop: CASSEGWNFGSPLHF. DNA of the CDR3: TGTGCCAGCAGCGAAGGTTGGAACTTCGGTTCACCCCTCCACTTT.

This clonotype was recorded a few times. The chain carries TRBV7-2 and TRBJ2-7; 7 nucleotides line up with TRBD2. CDR1 is SGHTA, CDR2 FQGNSA, per germline. This CDR3 has 14 residues. The ends lost 3 bases at V and 2 bases at J; junction bases unmatched: 4. CDR3: CASSFSSGTYEQYF. For the CDR3, the DNA is TGTGCCAGCAGCTTCTCTAGCGGAACCTACGAGCAGTACTTC.

This clonotype was detected ten times or more. The genes are TRBV6-1 and TRBJ1-2; D call uncertain. CDR3 length: 11 residues. Germline V gene lookup returns CDR1 MNHNS and CDR2 SASEGT. V was pared by 7 bases and J by 7 bases, with 10 bases between. This CDR3 reads CASTEGFGYTF. CDR3 DNA: TGTGCCAGCACCGAAGGGTTTGGCTACACCTTC.

In its sample, this clonotype was seen a few times. The J gene is TRBJ2-3, the V gene TRBV7-2, with unresolved D. Germline-derived CDR1 and CDR2 are SGHTA and FQGNSA. With 3 bases removed from V and 2 bases from J, the gap between germline ends came to 9 bases. The CDR3 has 14 residues. The CDR3 nucleotides read TGTGCCAGCAGCTTCCCCGGGTTCACAGATACGCAGTATTTT. Translation gives CASSFPGFTDTQYF.

About this clonotype itself: Relative to the germline gene, one junction end is altered; a read error may explain this. This chain links TRBV3-1 with TRBJ2-5, with 9 bases matching TRBD2. In germline, CDR1 is LGHDT, CDR2 YNNKEL (reference sequence). The CDR3 is made up of 16 amino acids. DNA for the CDR3: TGTGCCAGCAGCCAAGCGGTCCTAGCGGGACAAAGAGGCTTAGTCTTC. Translated: CASSQAVLAGQRGLVF.

This clonotype was seen more than once but under ten times. The chain carries TRBV19 and TRBJ1-4; no clear D. The V gene's germline CDR1 is LNHDA and CDR2 SQIVND (reference sequence). The CDR3 covers 15 residues. V dropped 6 bases and J dropped 4 bases, with 15 bases sitting between them. CDR3 region: CASRLGGTFNEKLFF. Written as DNA, the CDR3 is TGTGCCAGTAGACTGGGCGGTACCTTTAATGAAAAACTGTTTTTT. Full variable domain (rest looked up from reference TRBV19 and TRBJ1-4): DGGITQSPKYLFRKEGQNVTLSCEQNLNHDAMYWYRQDPGQGLRLIYYSQIVNDFQKGDIAEGYSVSREKKESFPLTVTSAQKNPTAFYLCASRLGGTFNEKLFFGSGTQLSVL.

The rearrangement uses TRBV19 and TRBJ1-2, with TRBD1 identical over 7 bases. This CDR3 has 13 residues. Germline V gene data show CDR1 as LNHDA and CDR2 as SQIVND (reference sequence). Trimming took 5 bases from V and 6 from J; bases not matched to a gene: 6. The CDR3 reads CASSLRQGHGYTF. The CDR3 region has the DNA TGTGCCAGTAGTCTGAGACAGGGTCATGGCTACACCTTC.

This clonotype was seen ten or more times. The gene calls are TRBV13 and TRBJ1-2; D perhaps matches TRBD1 (5 bases). The germline V and J ends were trimmed by 4 bases and 8 bases, with 14 bases remaining between them. In germline, CDR1 is PRHDT, CDR2 FYEKMQ (reference sequence). This CDR3 spans 13 amino acids. The CDR3 protein is CASSSWNGGGYTF. The CDR3 DNA reads TGTGCCAGCAGCTCATGGAACGGGGGAGGCTACACCTTC.

This clonotype has a count of ten or more. The rearrangement links TRBV10-3 to TRBJ2-5; TRBD1 or TRBD2 may be the D gene (5 bases each). V was cut by 4 bases and J by 2 bases, with 17 bases left in between. Germline CDR1 reads ENHRY; CDR2 reads SYGVKD. The CDR3 is 16 residues long. The CDR3 DNA reads TGTGCCATCAGTGGATCCGAGAGGGGAGTACAAGAGACCCAGTACTTC. This translates into CAISGSERGVQETQYF.

V and J are TRBV7-9 and TRBJ1-1; 7 bases align to TRBD1. V trimming: 4 bases; J trimming: 5 bases; junction bases outside the gene matches: 10. The CDR3 consists of 15 residues. Germline-derived CDR1 and CDR2 are SEHNR and FQNEAQ (reference sequence). DNA for the CDR3: TGTGCCAGCAGCTCGTACCGGGACAGTGAGACTGAAGCTTTCTTT. This gives the protein CASSSYRDSETEAFF.